These 22 T cell receptor beta chains were all obtained from the same sample, sequenced in a study of blood T cell repertoires in COVID-19. Method: immunoSEQ multiplex PCR; TCRdb's copy keeps in-frame clones and lacks some. The repertoire consists of 150,000 to 200,000 clones, with over 80% occurring once and the leading ten covering roughly 13%. The sequencing input was PBMCs or T cells enriched from blood (not recorded which). The origin of the receptors is a woman aged 55 to 70 who had recovered from COVID-19.

CDR3 region: CASTYTGGQDEQYF. The CDR3 DNA sequence: TGTGCCAGCACCTATACAGGGGGACAGGACGAGCAGTACTTC. The chain joins TRBV13 to TRBJ2-7; 8 nucleotides align to TRBD1. This CDR3 spans 14 amino acids. V shed 7 bases and J 5 bases; nucleotides not matched to a gene: 10. Per the germline V gene, CDR1 is PRHDT and CDR2 is FYEKMQ (reference sequence).

The J gene is TRBJ2-3, the V gene TRBV2; 7 bases match TRBD2. In germline, CDR1 is SNHLY, CDR2 FYNNEI. Unmatched junction bases numbered 5, after V lost 2 bases and J lost 3 bases. CDR3 length equals 15 residues. The CDR3 bases are TGTGCCAGCAGTGAACGGCGGGGGATAACAGATACGCAGTATTTT. Encoded protein: CASSERRGITDTQYF. Together with reference TRBV2 and TRBJ2-3, the CDR3 gives the full variable domain: EPEVTQTPSHQVTQMGQEVILRCVPISNHLYFYWYRQILGQKVEFLVSFYNNEISEKSEIFDDQFSVERPDGSNFTLKIRSTKLEDSAMYFCASSERRGITDTQYFGPGTRLTVL.

The chain uses TRBV2 and TRBJ2-7, with a weak D call TRBD1 (5 bases). Germline V CDR1 and CDR2: SNHLY, FYNNEI. V lost 10 bases and J 6 bases, leaving 16 bases between the germline ends. This CDR3 has 12 residues. CDR3 sequence: CATSRQGSEQYF. CDR3 nucleotide sequence: TGTGCCACAAGTCGGCAGGGTTCCGAGCAGTACTTC.

This chain links TRBV7-9 with TRBJ2-3; 9 nucleotides line up with TRBD1. V dropped 2 bases and J dropped 4; count of bases not matched to a gene: 10. The CDR3 contains 17 residues. The germline V gene has CDR1 SEHNR and CDR2 FQNEAQ (reference sequence). The CDR3 region has the DNA TGTGCCAGCAGCTTAACACTGACAGGGGGTTTGGCAGATACGCAGTATTTT. It codes for CASSLTLTGGLADTQYF.

The chain has TRBV3-1 (or the pseudogene TRBV3-2) and TRBJ1-3; unclear D gene. The CDR3 is 15 amino acids. V gave up 2 bases and J gave up 0 bases, with 8 bases separating them. CDR1 and CDR2 from the germline V gene are LGHDT and YNNKEL (reference sequence). This chain's CDR3 is CASSQTVSSGNTIYF. DNA of the CDR3: TGTGCCAGCAGCCAAACGGTGAGCTCTGGAAACACCATATATTTT.

The chain joins TRBV3-1 (or the pseudogene TRBV3-2) to TRBJ2-3; D is ambiguous. Between the trimmed V and J ends, which lost 3 bases and 3 bases, there was a span of 13 bases. Germline V gene sequence: CDR1 LGHDT, CDR2 YNNKEL (reference sequence). This CDR3 comprises 15 residues. The CDR3 here is CASSHPTGGTDTQYF. The CDR3 coding sequence is TGTGCCAGCAGCCACCCCACCGGCGGAACAGATACGCAGTATTTT.

The rearrangement joins TRBV9 to TRBJ2-5; 11 positions match TRBD2. Germline lookup yields CDR1 SGDLS and CDR2 YYNGEE. V trimming: 1 base; J trimming: 5 bases; junction bases outside the gene matches: 7. CDR3 length equals 16 residues. CDR3 nucleotides: TGTGCCAGCAGCGTAACTAGCGGGAGCCTGAGGGAGACCCAGTACTTC. Its protein product is CASSVTSGSLRETQYF.

This clone occurred once. The J gene is TRBJ1-4, the V gene TRBV28, with a weak D call TRBD1 (6 bases). The CDR3 covers 15 residues. Deletions cut 4 bases from V and 0 bases from J, with 9 bases between. CDR1 and CDR2 (germline): MDHEN, SYDVKM. CDR3 loop: CASSWGGPTNEKLFF. DNA for the CDR3: TGTGCCAGCAGTTGGGGGGGGCCAACTAATGAAAAACTGTTTTTT.

This clone was seen a single time. The chain is built from TRBV5-6 and TRBJ1-2, with 7 nucleotides matching TRBD1. This CDR3 has 12 residues. Germline V gives CDR1 SGHDT, CDR2 YYEEEE. The junction had 4 bases not matched to a gene; V was cut back by 3 bases and J by 8 bases. Here the CDR3 reads CASSSGTVGYTF. The CDR3, as DNA: TGTGCCAGCAGCTCCGGGACAGTCGGCTACACCTTC.

The chain joins TRBV5-1 to TRBJ2-2; the match to TRBD2 covers 8 bases. Germline lookup yields CDR1 SGHRS and CDR2 YFSETQ. CDR3 length: 16 residues. With V trimmed by 0 bases and J by 3 bases, 4 bases remained unmatched. The CDR3 region is CASSLATSGYTGELFF. CDR3 DNA sequence: TGCGCCAGCAGCTTGGCCACTAGCGGATACACCGGGGAGCTGTTTTTT.

The rearrangement links TRBV5-1 to TRBJ2-7; 13 bases map to TRBD2. V gave up 3 bases and J gave up 7 bases; unmatched junction bases: 10. This CDR3 is 16 amino acids long. Germline V gene lookup returns CDR1 SGHRS and CDR2 YFSETQ. In DNA, the CDR3 is TGCGCCAGCAGCTGGACCGGGACTAGCGGGATAGGGGAGCAGTACTTC. Translating gives CASSWTGTSGIGEQYF.

This clone was detected a few times. The genes are TRBV2 and TRBJ1-1; D may be TRBD1 (6 bases). The V gene's germline CDR1 is SNHLY and CDR2 FYNNEI. Trimming removed 2 bases at V and 11 bases at J, with 15 bases between. The CDR3 loop spans 13 amino acids. The CDR3, as DNA: TGTGCCAGCAGTGAATTGGGAGGGCAGGGGGCTTTCTTT. It is translated as CASSELGGQGAFF. Based on the CDR3 plus reference TRBV2 and TRBJ1-1, the full variable domain is EPEVTQTPSHQVTQMGQEVILRCVPISNHLYFYWYRQILGQKVEFLVSFYNNEISEKSEIFDDQFSVERPDGSNFTLKIRSTKLEDSAMYFCASSELGGQGAFFGQGTRLTVV.

The chain combines TRBV7-9 with TRBJ1-1; a possible D gene is TRBD1 (5 bases). With 0 bases removed from V and 0 bases from J, the gap between germline ends came to 17 bases. The CDR3 has 18 amino acids. Germline CDR1 and CDR2: SEHNR and FQNEAQ (reference sequence). CDR3 amino acids: CASSLARGVVRMNTEAFF. DNA of the CDR3: TGTGCCAGCAGCTTAGCGCGGGGGGTAGTGCGCATGAACACTGAAGCTTTCTTT.

The chain recombines TRBV5-1 with TRBJ1-1; 9 bases align to TRBD1. The germline V gene encodes CDR1 SGHRS and CDR2 YFSETQ. This CDR3 is built from 18 residues. Losses at the gene ends were 3 bases for V and 2 bases for J; bases not matched to a gene: 14. CDR3 residues: CASSSGQGSKATNTEAFF. The CDR3 DNA reads TGCGCCAGCAGCTCAGGACAGGGGTCCAAAGCAACAAACACTGAAGCTTTCTTT. The whole variable domain, filled in from reference TRBV5-1 and TRBJ1-1, reads KAGVTQTPRYLIKTRGQQVTLSCSPISGHRSVSWYQQTPGQGLQFLFEYFSETQRNKGNFPGRFSGRQFSNSRSEMNVSTLELGDSALYLCASSSGQGSKATNTEAFFGQGTRLTVV.

The chain links TRBV13 to TRBJ2-2, with TRBD1 matching 7 bases. The CDR3 consists of 16 residues. V gave up 2 bases and J gave up 0 bases; unmatched junction bases: 3. Germline CDR1 reads PRHDT; CDR2 reads FYEKMQ (reference sequence). The CDR3, as DNA: TGTGCCAGCAGCTTACCGGACAGGACGAACACCGGGGAGCTGTTTTTT. It encodes CASSLPDRTNTGELFF.

The table lists this clone with a count of one. The chain is built from TRBV6-5 and TRBJ1-6; 9 bases map to TRBD1. CDR3 length: 15 amino acids. Germline V gene lookup returns CDR1 MNHEY and CDR2 SVGAGI. Trimming took 5 bases from V and 10 from J; bases not matched to a gene: 9. CDR3 amino acids: CASSIQQGAGSPLHF. DNA of the CDR3: TGTGCCAGCAGTATACAACAGGGGGCAGGGTCACCCCTCCACTTT.

J is TRBJ1-1 and V is TRBV29-1; perhaps TRBD1 as D (6 bases). This CDR3 has 11 amino acids. V shed 2 bases and J shed 5 bases, with 6 bases lying between them. CDR1 SQVTM and CDR2 ANQGSEA come from the germline V gene. CDR3 residues: CSVEQGTEAFF. Written as DNA, the CDR3 is TGCAGCGTTGAACAGGGGACTGAAGCTTTCTTT. The full variable domain, in which reference TRBV29-1 and TRBJ1-1 provide the parts outside the CDR3, is SAVISQKPSRDICQRGTSLTIQCQVDSQVTMMFWYRQQPGQSLTLIATANQGSEATYESGFVIDKFPISRPNLTFSTLTVSNMSPEDSSIYLCSVEQGTEAFFGQGTRLTVV.

V usage is TRBV5-1 and J usage is TRBJ2-1; 9 bases are shared with TRBD2. The CDR3 is made up of 15 amino acids. The V segment lost 6 bases and the J segment 0 bases; nucleotides outside the gene matches: 4. Per the germline V gene, CDR1 is SGHRS and CDR2 is YFSETQ. This CDR3 reads CASTNSGSSYNEQFF. Written as DNA, the CDR3 is TGCGCCAGCACAAATAGCGGGAGCTCCTACAATGAGCAGTTCTTC. The whole variable domain, remainder taken from reference TRBV5-1 and TRBJ2-1, is KAGVTQTPRYLIKTRGQQVTLSCSPISGHRSVSWYQQTPGQGLQFLFEYFSETQRNKGNFPGRFSGRQFSNSRSEMNVSTLELGDSALYLCASTNSGSSYNEQFFGPGTRLTVL.

The chain combines TRBV7-9 with TRBJ2-3; tentative D call: TRBD2 (5 bases). Per the germline V gene, CDR1 is SEHNR and CDR2 is FQNEAQ (reference sequence). The CDR3 sequence is 13 residues long. V was cut by 6 bases and J by 5 bases, with 12 bases left in between. CDR3 protein: CASREGYRDTQYF. CDR3 sequence (DNA): TGTGCCAGCAGAGAGGGCTATAGAGATACGCAGTATTTT. The entire variable domain, with the rest obtained from reference TRBV7-9 and TRBJ2-3, is as follows: DTGVSQNPRHKITKRGQNVTFRCDPISEHNRLYWYRQTLGQGPEFLTYFQNEAQLEKSRLLSDRFSAERPKGSFSTLEIQRTEQGDSAMYLCASREGYRDTQYFGPGTRLTVL.

V usage is TRBV20-1 and J usage is TRBJ1-1; no clear D gene. Germline assignment: CDR1 DFQATT and CDR2 SNEGSKA (reference sequence). There are 11 residues in the CDR3. The DNA of the CDR3 is TGCCTAAACCTAAATATAACCGAAGCTTTCTTT. Amino acids: CLNLNITEAFF.

This clone occurred once. Other DNA sequences in this sample translate to the same CDR3. The V and J genes are TRBV5-1 and TRBJ1-1, with D unresolved. V was pared by 0 bases and J by 3 bases, with 6 bases between. Germline V gene lookup returns CDR1 SGHRS and CDR2 YFSETQ. There are 13 residues in the CDR3. The CDR3 DNA follows: TGCGCCAGCAGCTTGGTAGGAGACACTGAAGCTTTCTTT. Protein product: CASSLVGDTEAFF.

The chain carries TRBV5-4 and TRBJ1-6, with a weak D call TRBD1 (6 bases). Germline V gives CDR1 SGHNT, CDR2 YYREEE (reference sequence). The CDR3 runs to 14 residues. The V end was cut by 1 base, the J end by 9 bases, with 11 bases between. The CDR3 DNA reads as TGTGCCAGCAGCTTGTGGGGGCTGAGTTCACCCCTCCACTTT. Translating it yields CASSLWGLSSPLHF. Full variable domain (missing parts from reference TRBV5-4 and TRBJ1-6): ETGVTQSPTHLIKTRGQQVTLRCSSQSGHNTVSWYQQALGQGPQFIFQYYREEENGRGNFPPRFSGLQFPNYSSELNVNALELDDSALYLCASSLWGLSSPLHFGNGTRLTVT.